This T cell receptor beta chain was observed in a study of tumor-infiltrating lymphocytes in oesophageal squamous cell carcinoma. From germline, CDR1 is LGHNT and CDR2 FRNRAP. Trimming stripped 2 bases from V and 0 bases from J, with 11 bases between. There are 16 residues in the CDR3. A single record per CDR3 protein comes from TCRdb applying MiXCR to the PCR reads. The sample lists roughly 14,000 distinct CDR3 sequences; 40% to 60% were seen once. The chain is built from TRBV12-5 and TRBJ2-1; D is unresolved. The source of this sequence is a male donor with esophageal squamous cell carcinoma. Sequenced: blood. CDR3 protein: CASGLSTRSSYNEQFF. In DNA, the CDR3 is TGTGCTAGTGGTTTGTCAACGCGAAGCTCCTACAATGAGCAGTTCTTC.